This is a list of T cell receptor beta chains from one sample in a study of control samples from healthy donors and cancer patients. Assay used: immunoSEQ multiplex PCR; TCRdb lists only in-frame clones, some missing. The sample includes fewer than 200,000 clones. The sequenced sample was blood. These receptors were obtained from a woman aged 25 to 39 in good health. The CDR3 runs from the conserved cysteine through the conserved F or W. The D gene is left open where the match is weak.

d_call	j_call	v_call	cdr3_aa	cdr3_nt
TRBD2	TRBJ2-1	TRBV4-1	CASSHTSGLAGGNEQFF	TGCGCCAGCAGCCACACATCGGGACTAGCGGGGGGTAATGAGCAGTTCTTC
TRBD2	TRBJ2-3	TRBV27	CATRLAGVGDTQYF	TGTGCCACTCGACTAGCGGGGGTGGGGGATACGCAGTATTTT
NA	TRBJ2-7	TRBV19	CASSRGQAPYEQYF	TGTGCCAGTAGTAGGGGACAAGCACCCTACGAGCAGTACTTC
NA	TRBJ1-1	TRBV9	CASSVGGGPSNTEAFF	TGTGCCAGCAGCGTAGGCGGGGGGCCATCGAACACTGAAGCTTTCTTT
TRBD1	TRBJ1-2	TRBV4-2	CASSQARQGYGYTF	TGTGCCAGCAGCCAAGCCCGACAGGGTTATGGCTACACCTTC
NA	TRBJ1-1	TRBV11-2	CASSLISSEKAFF	TGTGCCAGCAGCTTAATAAGTTCCGAAAAAGCTTTCTTT
TRBD2	TRBJ2-1	TRBV28	CASSLAGGARNEQFF	TGTGCCAGCAGTTTAGCCGGGGGGGCTCGGAATGAGCAGTTCTTC
NA	TRBJ2-3	TRBV10-3	CAISKQDTQYF	TGTGCCATCAGTAAACAGGATACGCAGTATTTT
NA	TRBJ1-2	TRBV6-5	CASSSGFLQGYTF	TGTGCCAGCAGCTCTGGGTTTCTCCAGGGCTACACCTTC
TRBD1	TRBJ2-1	TRBV9	CASSAPGQGLRNEQFF	TGTGCCAGCAGCGCCCCGGGACAGGGCCTGAGGAATGAGCAGTTCTTC